The 9 T cell receptor beta chains reported below all come from one sample, sequenced in a study of cytomegalovirus exposure and HLA in healthy donors. The primer mix had 60 Vbeta and 13 Jbeta primers. Assay used: immunoSEQ multiplex PCR; TCRdb lists only in-frame clones, some missing. The table records 100,000 to 120,000 clones, 75% to 90% of them present only once. Sequenced sample: PBMCs. The receptor set was obtained from a man aged 35 to 55 in good health and CMV-seronegative.

This chain joins TRBV19 and TRBJ2-5, with TRBD2 as a possible D gene (5 bases). Germline V CDR1 and CDR2: LNHDA, SQIVND (reference sequence). Trimming shortened V by 5 bases and J by 7 bases, and 14 bases separated the two germline ends. The CDR3 runs 13 residues. CDR3 coding DNA: TGTGCCAGTAGTGTACTGGACTGGGGGACCCAGTACTTC. The encoded protein is CASSVLDWGTQYF.

The chain uses TRBV5-1 and TRBJ1-1; TRBD1 matches 8 bases. Germline trimming cut 0 bases from V and 4 bases from J; bases unmatched to any gene: 8. CDR1 and CDR2 from the germline V gene are SGHRS and YFSETQ. The CDR3 is 16 amino acids. Here the CDR3 DNA reads TGCGCCAGCAGCTTGGATAATGGGGACAGGACCACTGAAGCTTTCTTT. This sequence encodes CASSLDNGDRTTEAFF.

This chain connects TRBV11-2 to TRBJ2-3, with D tentatively TRBD2 (7 bases). Germline CDR1 is SGHAT and CDR2 is FQNNGV. The CDR3 sequence is 16 residues long. Trimming removed 5 bases from V and 5 bases from J, with 20 bases in between. As DNA, the CDR3 is TGTGCCAGCAGCATGGGGGGAGGGGGGTATGGAGATACGCAGTATTTT. Its protein product is CASSMGGGGYGDTQYF.

The chain couples TRBV6-5 to TRBJ1-5; D gene uncertain. The CDR3 has 13 amino acids. The V end was cut by 9 bases, the J end by 5 bases, with 14 bases between. Germline CDR1 reads MNHEY; CDR2 reads SVGAGI. CDR3 residues: CASRAAMDQPQHF. The DNA of the CDR3 is TGTGCCAGTCGTGCGGCCATGGATCAGCCCCAGCATTTT.

The CDR3 sequence is CSVAGTSAIADTQYF. The CDR3 DNA sequence: TGCAGCGTTGCTGGGACTAGTGCGATCGCAGATACGCAGTATTTT. The chain employs TRBV29-1 and TRBJ2-3; 8 nucleotides align to TRBD2. V was pared by 4 bases and J by 4 bases, with 10 bases of the junction left unmatched. Per the germline V gene, CDR1 is SQVTM and CDR2 is ANQGSEA. This CDR3 is 15 amino acids long.

The chain joins TRBV5-6 to TRBJ1-5; D may be TRBD1 (5 bases). The CDR3 length is 17 residues. The V gene lost 0 bases and the J gene lost 6 bases, with 19 bases spanning the gap. The germline gives CDR1 SGHDT, CDR2 YYEEEE. Written as DNA, the CDR3 is TGTGCCAGCAGCTTGGGGCGCGGGGGGACTCTCACTCAGCCCCAGCATTTT. Amino acids: CASSLGRGGTLTQPQHF.

The V call is TRBV29-1, the J call TRBJ1-1; D possibly corresponds to TRBD1 (6 bases). The germline V gene has CDR1 SQVTM and CDR2 ANQGSEA. This CDR3 region has 13 residues. The V end lost 6 bases, the J end lost 2 bases, and 13 bases lay between the germline ends. The CDR3 is CSVFQGFNTEAFF. The CDR3 nucleotides are TGCAGCGTATTTCAGGGGTTCAACACTGAAGCTTTCTTT.

The gene calls are TRBV30 and TRBJ1-5, with D perhaps TRBD1 (6 bases). Germline assignment: CDR1 GTSNPN and CDR2 SVGIG (reference sequence). The CDR3 is 15 residues long. V was clipped by 3 bases and J by 5 bases, with 17 bases between them. The DNA of the CDR3 is TGTGCCTGGAGCCAAGGGGGGGGGCCAGATCAGCCCCAGCATTTT. As protein: CAWSQGGGPDQPQHF.

The genes are TRBV2 and TRBJ2-3; D not resolved. Germline lookup yields CDR1 SNHLY and CDR2 FYNNEI. The CDR3 loop spans 16 amino acids. V was shortened by 5 bases and J by 0 bases, with 15 bases between the two germline ends. In nucleotides, the CDR3 is TGTGCCAGCAGTTACCGACAAACCGCTAGCACAGATACGCAGTATTTT. Its protein is CASSYRQTASTDTQYF.